These 5 T cell receptor beta chains were all obtained from the same sample, sequenced in a study of cytomegalovirus exposure and HLA in healthy donors. In the PCR, 60 Vbeta and 13 Jbeta primers were used. Repertoires were generated with immunoSEQ multiplex PCR, while TCRdb's copy carries only in-frame clones and drops some. Among approximately 100,000 clones, roughly 70% were seen once, and the ten largest hold about 9.4%. The sequencing sample was made of PBMCs. Receptor source: a man aged 50 or older in good health and CMV-seronegative.

Of note for this clone: The junction departs from germline at one end; a sequencing error may be responsible. This sequence joins TRBV19 and TRBJ1-2; D not certain. Per the germline V gene, CDR1 is LNHDA and CDR2 is SQIVND (reference sequence). The CDR3 is 12 residues long. CDR3 sequence: CASSIPDRLPGF. Written as DNA, the CDR3 is TGTGCCAGTAGTATACCGGACCGTTTACCGGGGTTC.

The chain combines TRBV29-1 with TRBJ2-7; possibly TRBD2 for D (5 bases). Germline CDR1 and CDR2: SQVTM and ANQGSEA. V was pared by 0 bases and J by 0 bases, with 9 bases between. The length of the CDR3 is 14 residues. This CDR3 reads CSVEDTGNSYEQYF. For the CDR3, the DNA is TGCAGCGTTGAAGACACCGGGAACTCCTACGAGCAGTACTTC.

The chain uses TRBV6-1 and TRBJ2-5, with D maybe TRBD1 (6 bases). Judging by the DNA end, TRBJ2-7 fits better; the J call may be wrong. CDR3 size: 15 residues. Germline loops: CDR1 MNHNS, CDR2 SASEGT. The CDR3 DNA is TGTGCCAGCAGTGAAGCGCTTCAGGGGACCTACGAGCAGTACTTC. The encoded protein is CASSEALQGTYEQYF.

V usage is TRBV19 and J usage is TRBJ1-1; 7 nucleotides match TRBD1. Germline-derived CDR1 and CDR2 are LNHDA and SQIVND (reference sequence). This CDR3 has 12 residues. The V and J ends lost 7 bases and 12 bases, in that order; junction bases with no gene match: 11. CDR3 in DNA: TGTGCCAGTATTGGCGGACAGGTTCAAACTTTCTTT. This encodes CASIGGQVQTFF.

The chain is built from TRBV5-4 and TRBJ2-3; a possible D gene is TRBD1 (6 bases). The CDR3 is made up of 15 amino acids. CDR1 SGHNT and CDR2 YYREEE come from the germline V gene (reference sequence). The V end lost 0 bases, the J end lost 2 bases, and 10 bases lay between the germline ends. CDR3: CASSLENRATDTQYF. The CDR3 bases are TGTGCCAGCAGCTTGGAGAACAGGGCCACAGATACGCAGTATTTT.